Reported below is one T cell receptor (beta chain). This CDR3 contains 16 residues. Germline-derived CDR1 and CDR2 are SGHDN and FVKESK. V lost 4 bases and J lost 3, with 16 bases in between. Clones were sequenced by immunoSEQ multiplex PCR, and TCRdb holds only the in-frame ones, with some missing. The data contain 75,000 to 95,000 clones, roughly nine tenths of them singletons. These data are taken from a study of OX40 agonist ivuxolimab in advanced cancers. The clonotype was recovered from an adult with an advanced solid tumor such as melanoma, head and neck, liver or kidney cancer. The specimen was CD4+ or CD8+ T cells sorted from blood, collected in a trial of the OX40 agonist ivuxolimab. The rearrangement uses TRBV14 and TRBJ2-1, with a tentative D call TRBD2 (6 bases). The CDR3 sequence: CASSRRTGLIYNEQFF. The CDR3 region has the DNA TGTGCCAGCAGCCGTCGGACGGGACTGATCTACAATGAGCAGTTCTTC.